These 6 T cell receptor beta chains came from one sample sequenced in a study of shared clonotypes between healthy human individuals. Selected positively for CCR7 and CD45RO-negative, naive CD8 cells excluded terminally differentiated effector memory CD45RA+ cells. The protocol was immunoSEQ multiplex PCR, while the TCRdb copy is restricted to in-frame clones and leaves out a portion. The sample carries over 800,000 clones, approximately 92% recorded once. The sample comprised naive CD8+ T cells sorted from blood. The source is a young man in good health.

The rearrangement joins TRBV5-1 to TRBJ2-1; 12 bases match TRBD1. Per the germline V gene, CDR1 is SGHRS and CDR2 is YFSETQ. V shed 4 bases, J shed 2 bases, and the junction held 7 bases outside the gene matches. The CDR3 is 17 residues long. CDR3 sequence reads: CASSEGQGASAYNEQFF. Here the CDR3 DNA reads TGCGCCAGCAGCGAGGGACAGGGGGCGTCGGCCTACAATGAGCAGTTCTTC.

The chain couples TRBV9 to TRBJ2-3, with 8 bases matching TRBD2. The germline V gene encodes CDR1 SGDLS and CDR2 YYNGEE. The CDR3 contains 14 residues. V shed 3 bases and J 2 bases; nucleotides not matched to a gene: 2. This CDR3 reads CASSGSGDTDTQYF. The CDR3 DNA reads TGTGCCAGCAGCGGTAGCGGGGACACAGATACGCAGTATTTT.

The rearrangement links TRBV2 to TRBJ2-7; 7 nucleotides match TRBD2. The germline V gene encodes CDR1 SNHLY and CDR2 FYNNEI. The CDR3 spans 15 residues. Trimming cost V 8 bases and J 3 bases; bases outside gene matches: 13. CDR3: CASGDGGGGYYEQYF. The CDR3 nucleotides are TGTGCCAGCGGAGATGGGGGGGGTGGCTACTACGAGCAGTACTTC. The variable domain in full, completed from reference TRBV2 and TRBJ2-7, reads EPEVTQTPSHQVTQMGQEVILRCVPISNHLYFYWYRQILGQKVEFLVSFYNNEISEKSEIFDDQFSVERPDGSNFTLKIRSTKLEDSAMYFCASGDGGGGYYEQYFGPGTRLTVT.

The chain has TRBV27 and TRBJ2-2; D possibly matches TRBD1 or TRBD2 (5 bases each). V shed 2 bases and J shed 7 bases, with 14 bases lying between them. In germline, CDR1 is MNHEY, CDR2 SMNVEV (reference sequence). This CDR3 region has 15 residues. The CDR3 sequence is CASSLGTTSGGELFF. In nucleotides, the CDR3 is TGTGCCAGCAGTTTAGGGACCACATCTGGCGGGGAGCTGTTTTTT.

This chain joins TRBV18 and TRBJ2-5; 10 positions match TRBD1. CDR3 length: 15 amino acids. V shed 6 bases and J 10 bases; nucleotides not matched to a gene: 14. Germline assignment: CDR1 KGHSH and CDR2 LQKENI. For the CDR3, the DNA is TGTGCCAGCTCCCTCCGGGACAGGGGAGGTGAGGACCAGTACTTC. Translation: CASSLRDRGGEDQYF. Looking up the rest from reference TRBV18 and TRBJ2-5 gives the full variable domain: NAGVMQNPRHLVRRRGQEARLRCSPMKGHSHVYWYRQLPEEGLKFMVYLQKENIIDESGMPKERFSAEFPKEGPSILRIQQVVRGDSAAYFCASSLRDRGGEDQYFGPGTRLLVL.

Here the CDR3 reads CASRKDREYEQYF. For the CDR3, the DNA is TGTGCCAGCAGGAAGGACAGGGAATACGAGCAGTACTTC. The V and J genes are TRBV5-4 and TRBJ2-7, with 8 nucleotides matching TRBD1. CDR3 length: 13 amino acids. Germline trimming cut 5 bases from V and 4 bases from J; bases unmatched to any gene: 5. Germline V gene sequence: CDR1 SGHNT, CDR2 YYREEE (reference sequence).